The clone carrying this TCR beta chain has a single count. Each participant's cohort was designated according to participant-reported clinical history. It was within 2 weeks before study entry that exposed participants met a COVID-19 case. The sample originates from a study of blood T cell repertoires in COVID-19. Per germline, CDR1 LGHNA and CDR2 YNFKEQ. CDR3 length: 16 residues. Trimming removed 0 bases at V and 5 bases at J, with 14 bases between. As handled by the study authors: Reference gene primer amplification in the assay estimated nucleated cell counts. The table came from immunoSEQ multiplex PCR; TCRdb's copy has only in-frame clones and leaves some out. V, J and clone size were drawn from that table, and D and trimming were deduced from the DNA. The sample yields 190,000 or so clones, roughly 90% seen once.

This TCR was sampled from a woman in her thirties who had been exposed to COVID-19. Sequencing was carried out using PBMCs or T cells enriched from blood (not recorded which). The chain uses TRBV4-2 and TRBJ2-1, with D tentatively TRBD2 (5 bases). The CDR3 coding sequence is TGTGCCAGCAGCCAAGATCGCCGGGATGGACACAATGAGCAGTTCTTC. Translation gives CASSQDRRDGHNEQFF.